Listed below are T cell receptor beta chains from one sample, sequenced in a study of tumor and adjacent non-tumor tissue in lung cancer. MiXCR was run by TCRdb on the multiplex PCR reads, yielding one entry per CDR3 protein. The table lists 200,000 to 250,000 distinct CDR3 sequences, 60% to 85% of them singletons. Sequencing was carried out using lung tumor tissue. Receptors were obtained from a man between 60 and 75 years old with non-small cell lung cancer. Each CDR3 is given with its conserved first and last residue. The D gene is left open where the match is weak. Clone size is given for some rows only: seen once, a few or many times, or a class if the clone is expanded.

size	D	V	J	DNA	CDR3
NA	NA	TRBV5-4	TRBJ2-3	TGTGCCAGCAGCTTTTACGGGATATGCACAGATACACAGTATTTT	CASSFYGICTDTQYF
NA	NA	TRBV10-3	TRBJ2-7	TGTGCCATCAGTGATTGGAGTAACGAGCAGTACTTC	CAISDWSNEQYF
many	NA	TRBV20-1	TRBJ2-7	TGCAGTGCATCGTCGGTGGGGAGGCCCAAAACCGAGCAGTACTTC	CSASSVGRPKTEQYF
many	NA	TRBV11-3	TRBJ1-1	TGTGCCAGCAGCTTCCCCCGCCGGGCTGCTTTCTTT	CASSFPRRAAFF
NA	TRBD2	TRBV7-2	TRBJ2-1	TGTGCCAGCTGCTTAGATACCGGGACTAGCGGGAGGACCTACAATGAGCAGTTCTTC	CASCLDTGTSGRTYNEQFF
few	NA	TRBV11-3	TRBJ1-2	TGTGCCAGCAGCAATCAAACAGGGTCGATAAGTTATGGCTACACCTTC	CASSNQTGSISYGYTF
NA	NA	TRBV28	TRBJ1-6	TGTGCCAGCAGTTCGACAGGTTTAGCCCTCCACTTT	CASSSTGLALHF
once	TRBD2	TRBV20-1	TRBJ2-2	TGCAGTGCTAGAGATCTTAGCGGGATGGCCGGGACCGGGGAGCTGTTGTTT	CSARDLSGMAGTGELLF
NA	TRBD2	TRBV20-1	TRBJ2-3	TGCAGTGTTGCCTGGACTAGCGGCACAGACACGCAGTATTTT	CSVAWTSGTDTQYF
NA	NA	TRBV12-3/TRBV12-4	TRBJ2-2	TGTGCAAGCAGTTCACTAGCTATCGGGGAGCTGTTTTTT	CASSSLAIGELFF
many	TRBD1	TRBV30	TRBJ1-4	TGTGCCTGGAGGACAGGGGTGTTAGCTAATGAAAAACTGTTTTTT	CAWRTGVLANEKLFF
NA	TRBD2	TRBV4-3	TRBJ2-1	TGCGCCAGGAGCCAGGGACTAGCGGGAGTGCGCGACAATGAGCAGTTCTTC	CARSQGLAGVRDNEQFF
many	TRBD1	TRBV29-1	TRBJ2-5	TGCAGCTGTCAGTCCGGGACAGTTTCGGAGACCCAGTACTTC	CSCQSGTVSETQYF
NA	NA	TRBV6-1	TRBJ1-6	TGTGCCAGCAGACCTGGCGACAACTCCTATAATTCACCCCTCCGCTTT	CASRPGDNSYNSPLRF
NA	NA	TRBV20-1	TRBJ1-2	TGCAGTGCTAGAGATCTACAGGAGGGAGGGTATGGTTACACCTTC	CSARDLQEGGYGYTF
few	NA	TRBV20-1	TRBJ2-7	TGCAGTGCCTTTGCAGATTACGAGCAATACTTC	CSAFADYEQYF
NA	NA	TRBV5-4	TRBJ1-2	TGTGCCAGAACCTTGACCTTTACAGGACCTAACTATGGCTACACCTTC	CARTLTFTGPNYGYTF
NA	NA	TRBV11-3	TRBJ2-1	TGTGCCAGCAGCTTATATGGGGCTGCCCTCAATGAGCAGTTCTTC	CASSLYGAALNEQFF
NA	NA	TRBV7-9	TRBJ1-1	TGTGCCAGCAGCTTAGACTTGGTCGGCACTGAAACTTTCTTT	CASSLDLVGTETFF
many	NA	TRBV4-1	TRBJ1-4	TGCGCCAGCAGCCGAACTCCTAGGGATGAAAAACTGTTTTTT	CASSRTPRDEKLFF
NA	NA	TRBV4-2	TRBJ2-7	TGTGCTAGCAGCCAAGATCCGGTGCCCTCCTACGAGCAGTACTTC	CASSQDPVPSYEQYF
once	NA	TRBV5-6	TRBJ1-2	TGTGCCAGCAGCTTGGTACATGGCTCCAGGAACTATGGCAACACTTTC	CASSLVHGSRNYGNTF
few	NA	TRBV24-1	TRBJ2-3	TGTGCCACCAGTGATTTGCGGGGCGGACGAGACACAGATACGCAGTATTTT	CATSDLRGGRDTDTQYF
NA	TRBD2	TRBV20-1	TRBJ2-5	TGCAGTGCTTTAAGCGGGAGGAAGTCGGATACCCAGTACTTC	CSALSGRKSDTQYF
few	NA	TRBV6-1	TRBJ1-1	TGTGCCAGCAGCGCAAGCCCCCCGATGAACACTGAAGCTTTCTTT	CASSASPPMNTEAFF
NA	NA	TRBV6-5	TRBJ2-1	TGTTCCAGCAGTTATTCGGACTCAGACAATGAGCAGTTTTTC	CSSSYSDSDNEQFF
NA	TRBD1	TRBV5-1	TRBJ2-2	TGCGCCAGCAGCTTGGTAGGACAGGGGAATTTCGGGGAGCTGTTTTTT	CASSLVGQGNFGELFF
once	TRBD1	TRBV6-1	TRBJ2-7	TGTGCCAGCACCCAGGACAGGGGGCGGGGAGAGCAGTACTTC	CASTQDRGRGEQYF
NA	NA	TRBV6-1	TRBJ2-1	TGTGCCAGCAGTGAATCTCCACAGCCCTACAATGAGCAGTTCTTC	CASSESPQPYNEQFF
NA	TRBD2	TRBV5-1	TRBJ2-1	TGCGCCAGCGGCACCGGGACTAGCGGACACAATGAGCAGTTCTTC	CASGTGTSGHNEQFF
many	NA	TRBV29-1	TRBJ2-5	TGCAGCACTCACGGTCCAGAGACCCAGTACTTC	CSTHGPETQYF
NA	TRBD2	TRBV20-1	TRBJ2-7	TGCAGTGCTACGACGACTAGCGTGAGGACCGAGCAGTACTTC	CSATTTSVRTEQYF
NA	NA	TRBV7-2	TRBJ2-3	TGTGCCAGCAGCGTGACTACCAGCACAGATACGCAGTATTTT	CASSVTTSTDTQYF
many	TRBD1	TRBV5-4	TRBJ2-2	TGTGCCAGCAGCCCGGGACAGATCAACACCGGGGAGCTGTTTTTT	CASSPGQINTGELFF
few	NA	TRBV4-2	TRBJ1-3	TGTGCCAGCAGCCGAGATGCCAAGGTAGGAAACACCATATATTTT	CASSRDAKVGNTIYF
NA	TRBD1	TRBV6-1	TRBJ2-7	TGTGCCAGCAGTGAGAAGGGACAGGGGTCCGCAACGGACGAGCAGTACTTC	CASSEKGQGSATDEQYF
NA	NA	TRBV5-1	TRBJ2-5	TGCGTCAGCACCTGGGGTCGCGGCGAAGAGACCCAGCACTTC	CVSTWGRGEETQHF
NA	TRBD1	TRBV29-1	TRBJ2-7	TGCAGCGTTGCTAGGGGCAGGACAGGGCGCTACGAGCAGTACTTC	CSVARGRTGRYEQYF
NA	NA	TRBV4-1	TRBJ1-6	TGCGCCAGCAGCCAAGAAATAATCAGACAAGGTTCACCCCTCCACTTT	CASSQEIIRQGSPLHF
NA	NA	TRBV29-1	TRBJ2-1	TGCAGCAGAACCTACAATGAGCAGTTCTTC	CSRTYNEQFF
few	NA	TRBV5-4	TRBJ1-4	TGTGCCAGCAGCGGGGGGAGTGTGAATGAAAAACTGTTTTTT	CASSGGSVNEKLFF